This T cell receptor beta chain emerged from a study of blood T cell repertoires in COVID-19. About the research overall: The study drew acute and convalescent COVID-19 samples from the United States, Italy and Spain. Sources were T cells, B-cell-depleted T cells, or PBMCs; the material itself was cDNA or gDNA.

Original methodology: The authors estimated nucleated cell counts from reference gene primer amplification. Sequenced by immunoSEQ multiplex PCR; TCRdb stores in-frame clones only, minus some. That table is the source of V, J and clone size, and D and trimming were worked out from the DNA. The sample includes around 300,000 clones, approximately 85% of them seen just once. The CDR3 loop spans 16 amino acids. The ends lost 1 base at V and 4 bases at J; junction bases unmatched: 8. The V gene's germline CDR1 is SGHVS and CDR2 FNYEAQ. What was sequenced was peripheral blood. The receptor's source is a man between 18 and 35 years old with active or convalescent COVID-19. This chain uses TRBV7-6 with TRBJ2-3; 7 nucleotides line up with TRBD2. CDR3 loop: CASSLVLRGVADTQYF. The DNA for the CDR3 is TGTGCCAGCAGCTTAGTGTTACGGGGGGTAGCAGATACGCAGTATTTT.